Presented here are 24 T cell receptor beta chains from one specimen sequenced in a study of tumor-infiltrating lymphocytes in primary liver carcinoma. RNA isolated from unsorted whole blood supplied the blood RNA, with germline DNA also extracted. A constant-region primer served to make TCR beta cDNA from roughly 500 ng total RNA. Researchers made the TCR beta libraries by running three nested multiplex PCR rounds with slightly modified ARM-PCR. The first two PCR rounds used TRBV1-TRBV30 primers with a Cbeta primer, 10 cycles each. Each CDR3 protein gets one entry after TCRdb re-called the multiplex PCR reads with MiXCR. The sample includes 310,000 or so distinct CDR3 sequences, 45% to 70% of them seen just once. The sample comprised peripheral blood. Receptors were obtained from a woman aged 30 to 39 with primary liver carcinoma and hepatitis B virus infection.

Turning to this clonotype: The junction shows a germline mismatch at one end, possibly a read error. The rearrangement joins TRBV11-1 to TRBJ2-5, with TRBD1 matching over 7 bases. Germline V gene sequence: CDR1 SGHAT, CDR2 FQDESV (reference sequence). This CDR3 is built from 15 residues. The CDR3 region is CASSADRGLQVTQYF. CDR3 in DNA: TGTGCCAGCAGCGCGGATAGGGGGCTCCAAGTGACCCAGTACTTC.

The chain employs TRBV13 and TRBJ2-7, with D perhaps TRBD1 (6 bases). The germline V gene encodes CDR1 PRHDT and CDR2 FYEKMQ (reference sequence). V lost 2 bases, J lost 5 bases, and 10 bases lay in between. The CDR3 is 13 residues long. CDR3 coding DNA: TGTGCCAGCAGCTTACAAACAGGGAACGAGCAGTACTTC. Amino acids: CASSLQTGNEQYF.

The chain employs TRBV6-5 and TRBJ2-3; 8 bases align to TRBD2. V lost 6 bases and J lost 4; bases outside the gene matches: 6. The CDR3 has 14 amino acids. Looked up from germline, CDR1 is MNHEY and CDR2 is SVGAGI. CDR3 protein: CASRSGSQADTQYF. Written as DNA, the CDR3 is TGTGCCAGCAGGAGCGGGAGTCAGGCAGATACGCAGTATTTT.

The chain carries TRBV30 and TRBJ2-1, with a weak D call TRBD1 (6 bases). The CDR3 is made up of 13 amino acids. V was clipped by 3 bases and J by 10 bases, with 16 bases between them. CDR1 is GTSNPN and CDR2 is SVGIG in the germline V gene (reference sequence). CDR3 region: CAWSVLRTGEQFF. The CDR3 DNA is TGTGCCTGGAGCGTTCTTCGTACAGGGGAGCAGTTCTTC.

Only a few counts were recorded for this clonotype. The gene calls are TRBV7-9 and TRBJ2-1; a weak D match, TRBD2 (6 bases). The CDR3 is 15 residues long. Germline CDR1 reads SEHNR; CDR2 reads FQNEAQ (reference sequence). CDR3 in DNA: TGTGCAATCAGCAGGAAGACCCACCGGGGGACTGAGCAGTTCTTC. This codes for CAISRKTHRGTEQFF.

This clonotype was seen at least ten times. CDR3 region: CASSLLAGVRDTQYF. The CDR3 region has the DNA TGTGCCAGCAGCCTACTAGCGGGAGTGAGAGATACGCAGTATTTT. The chain links TRBV14 to TRBJ2-3; 11 bases match TRBD2. The CDR3 runs to 15 residues. Trimming took 4 bases from V and 5 from J; bases not matched to a gene: 5. Germline V gene data show CDR1 as SGHDN and CDR2 as FVKESK. The full variable domain, completed using reference TRBV14 and TRBJ2-3, is EAGVTQFPSHSVIEKGQTVTLRCDPISGHDNLYWYRRVMGKEIKFLLHFVKESKQDESGMPNNRFLAERTGGTYSTLKVQPAELEDSGVYFCASSLLAGVRDTQYFGPGTRLTVL.

The rearrangement links TRBV5-4 to TRBJ2-1; a weak D match, TRBD2 (6 bases). The CDR3 runs 16 residues. Trimming took off 4 bases at V and 7 bases at J, with 21 bases between the two ends. The V gene's germline CDR1 is SGHNT and CDR2 YYREEE (reference sequence). DNA for the CDR3: TGTGCCAGCAGCCCAGACACTAGCAGAATAGAGAATGAGCAGTTCTTC. This encodes CASSPDTSRIENEQFF.

For this clonotype: The junction shows a germline mismatch at one end, possibly a read error. The chain employs TRBV11-2 and TRBJ2-2, with D possibly being TRBD2 (5 bases). The germline V gene encodes CDR1 SGHAT and CDR2 FQNNGV. The CDR3 length is 15 residues. CDR3 DNA: TGTGCCAGCAGCGAGGTCATGCGGAACACCGGGGAGCTGTTCTTT. Protein sequence: CASSEVMRNTGELFF. Looking up the rest from reference TRBV11-2 and TRBJ2-2 gives the full variable domain: EAGVAQSPRYKIIEKRQSVAFWCNPISGHATLYWYQQILGQGPKLLIQFQNNGVVDDSQLPKDRFSAERLKGVDSTLKIQPAKLEDSAVYLCASSEVMRNTGELFFGEGSRLTVL.

Comment on this clonotype: A read error may account for a junction end that differs from germline. The chain is built from TRBV11-3 and TRBJ2-3, with 8 nucleotides matching TRBD2. Germline V gene data show CDR1 as SGHNT and CDR2 as YENEEA. The CDR3 covers 15 residues. The chain's CDR3 is CANSPSGRYTATQYF. The CDR3 coding sequence is TGTGCCAACAGTCCCAGCGGGAGATACACAGCTACGCAGTATTTT.

This clonotype was seen at least ten times. This chain links TRBV6-5 with TRBJ2-1, with 10 positions matching TRBD2. The germline V gene encodes CDR1 MNHEY and CDR2 SVGAGI. V dropped 2 bases and J dropped 8; count of bases not matched to a gene: 15. This CDR3 has 18 residues. The CDR3 nucleotides are TGTGCCAGCAGTTACGGTCCTAGCGGGAGCTGGTCGACCCATGAGCAGTTCTTC. This encodes CASSYGPSGSWSTHEQFF.

On this clonotype: A much larger clone lies a single base off, so this may be a read error. The chain carries TRBV5-1 and TRBJ2-7, with D perhaps matching TRBD1 (6 bases). There are 17 residues in the CDR3. Deletions cut 6 bases from V and 0 bases from J, with 22 bases between. The germline V gene has CDR1 SGHRS and CDR2 YFSETQ. CDR3 sequence reads: CASTGGLTESSSYEQYF. The CDR3 DNA reads TGCGCCAGCACTGGGGGCTTGACAGAATCCAGCTCCTACGAGCAGTACTTC.

This chain connects TRBV4-2 to TRBJ2-1; unclear D gene. Germline CDR1 and CDR2: LGHNA and YNFKEQ. CDR3 length: 15 amino acids. The ends were cut back, 0 bases at V and 0 bases at J, with 6 bases in the middle. The CDR3 is CASSQDPTSYNEQFF. The CDR3 DNA is TGTGCCAGCAGCCAAGACCCAACCTCCTACAATGAGCAGTTCTTC.

This clonotype was seen a few times. The CDR3 loop is CASKGFTEAFF. The CDR3 DNA sequence: TGTGCCAGCAAAGGGTTCACTGAAGCTTTCTTT. The chain links TRBV12-3 or TRBV12-4 to TRBJ1-1, with D hard to call. V lost 7 bases and J 4 bases, leaving 7 bases between the germline ends. The CDR3 is 11 residues long.

Notes on this clonotype: One end of the junction does not line up with germline, which may come from a read error. The chain is built from TRBV10-3 and TRBJ2-1, with 7 bases matching TRBD2. Germline assignment: CDR1 ENHRY and CDR2 SYGVKD. The CDR3 spans 15 residues. This CDR3 reads CVISVRLAEYNEQFF. CDR3 sequence (DNA): TGTGTCATCAGTGTCCGGCTAGCGGAGTACAATGAGCAGTTCTTC.

The chain links TRBV29-1 to TRBJ2-5; 7 bases agree with TRBD1. The germline V gene has CDR1 SQVTM and CDR2 ANQGSEA. V trimming: 7 bases; J trimming: 2 bases; junction bases outside the gene matches: 4. The CDR3 is 12 amino acids. CDR3 amino acids: CSGTGDQETQYF. The CDR3 coding sequence is TGCAGCGGAACAGGGGATCAAGAGACCCAGTACTTC.

Concerning this clonotype itself: The junction and the germline gene differ at one end; a read error may be behind it. The chain uses TRBV6-2 or TRBV6-3 and TRBJ1-6; a possible D gene is TRBD1 (5 bases). From germline, CDR1 is MNHEY and CDR2 SVGEGT. This CDR3 has 13 residues. CDR3 sequence (DNA): TGTGCCAGCAATTACTCGACAGCTTCACCCCTCCACTTT. This encodes CASNYSTASPLHF.

This rearrangement joins TRBV5-1 to TRBJ2-1; 8 bases fit TRBD2. Unmatched junction bases numbered 12, after V lost 4 bases and J lost 9 bases. Germline values: CDR1 SGHRS, CDR2 YFSETQ. The CDR3 totals 15 residues. This CDR3 reads CASSREWAGGSEQFF. The CDR3 DNA reads as TGCGCCAGCAGCAGGGAGTGGGCGGGAGGATCTGAGCAGTTCTTC.

Worth noting for this clonotype: It may be a read error: a sequence one base away is much more abundant. CDR3 protein: CATLQDNSGNTIYF. CDR3 DNA: TGTGCCACACTCCAAGACAACTCTGGAAACACCATATATTTT. The chain couples TRBV12-3 or TRBV12-4 to TRBJ1-3, with D unresolved. The CDR3 has 14 amino acids. The V end was cut by 10 bases, the J end by 0 bases, with 13 bases between.

Concerning this clonotype itself: The junction departs from the called germline gene at one end, perhaps through a read error. J is TRBJ1-1 and V is TRBV11-2; D is possibly TRBD1 (6 bases). Germline-derived CDR1 and CDR2 are SGHAT and FQNNGV. The CDR3 is 15 residues long. CDR3 nucleotide sequence: TGTGCCAGCATCTTAGAGGCAGGGGTTGATACTGAAGCTTTCTTT. This gives the protein CASILEAGVDTEAFF.

This chain connects TRBV28 to TRBJ2-5; D might be TRBD1 (5 bases). The length of the CDR3 is 12 residues. In germline, CDR1 is MDHEN, CDR2 SYDVKM. V gave up 7 bases and J gave up 6 bases, with 12 bases separating them. The CDR3, as DNA: TGTGCCAGCACTCCTAGGGGAAAGACCCAGTACTTC. It specifies CASTPRGKTQYF.

This clonotype appeared a few times. The chain joins TRBV10-2 to TRBJ2-2, with unresolved D. The CDR3 length is 13 residues. Germline-derived CDR1 and CDR2 are WSHSY and SAAADI. Trimming cost V 2 bases and J 4 bases, with 5 bases left between them. In nucleotides, the CDR3 is TGCGCCAGCAGTGAGACGGGCACCGGGGAGCTGTTTTTT. Protein product: CASSETGTGELFF.

This clonotype came up many times. This chain links TRBV4-1 with TRBJ2-4; D remains ambiguous. Trimming shortened V by 2 bases and J by 4 bases, and 12 bases separated the two germline ends. Germline values: CDR1 MGHRA, CDR2 YSYEKL. This CDR3 is built from 15 residues. The CDR3 reads CASSQFGQEKNIQYF. The CDR3 DNA is TGCGCCAGCAGCCAATTTGGGCAGGAGAAAAACATTCAGTACTTC.

This clonotype was seen only a few times. The chain is built from TRBV7-9 and TRBJ1-6; no definite D call. The CDR3 has 12 amino acids. Germline V gives CDR1 SEHNR, CDR2 FQNEAQ (reference sequence). V was clipped by 2 bases and J by 14 bases, with 10 bases between them. The CDR3 DNA is TGTGCCAGCAGCTTACGCGGTGAGGCCCTCCACTTT. Its protein product is CASSLRGEALHF.

This clonotype was seen only once. The junction differs from germline at one of its ends, possibly a read error. The genes are TRBV11-1 and TRBJ2-7; 10 bases agree with TRBD2. Germline loops: CDR1 SGHAT, CDR2 FQDESV (reference sequence). The CDR3 consists of 16 residues. DNA for the CDR3: TGTGCCAGCAGCCCCCGGACTAGCGGACCAACCTACGAGCTGTATTTC. Its translation is CASSPRTSGPTYELYF.